The clone carrying this TCR beta chain was counted once. In terms of age and location, participants ranged from roughly 18 to 100 years and lived in about 25 US areas. Grouping used clinical history reported by participants in a survey and questionnaire. The CDR3 is made up of 11 amino acids. The germline V gene encodes CDR1 SNHLY and CDR2 FYNNEI. Between the trimmed V and J ends, which lost 8 bases and 6 bases, there was a span of 7 bases. Only in-frame clones appear in the TCRdb table, and some are missing; sequencing was by immunoSEQ multiplex PCR. The sample holds 150,000 or so clones, about 85% seen once. The data were taken from a study of blood T cell repertoires in COVID-19. Turning to the study itself: Whether acute or convalescent, the COVID-19 samples came from the United States, Italy and Spain. The analysed material was cDNA or gDNA that came from T cells, B-cell-depleted T cells, or PBMCs.

The rearrangement joins TRBV2 to TRBJ1-4; D gene unclear. Sequenced sample: PBMCs or T cells enriched from blood (not recorded which). This receptor was obtained from a woman in her thirties or forties with acute COVID-19. The CDR3 DNA reads as TGTGCCAGCTTCTCGTATGAAAAACTGTTTTTT. Translating it yields CASFSYEKLFF.